The clone carrying this TCR beta chain was seen only a few times. Then a second PCR, running roughly 7 to 11 cycles, was carried out with a sample-barcoded 5' primer and a J-beta primer mix. TCRdb ran MiXCR on the 5' RACE reads and lists one entry per CDR3 protein. Among around 800,000 distinct CDR3 sequences listed, around two thirds were seen once. This specimen comes from a study of blood T cells in healthy people across ages. The CDR3 loop spans 17 amino acids. In germline, CDR1 is SGHTA, CDR2 FQGNSA. Trimming pared 0 bases from V and 6 bases from J, leaving 20 bases between. Sequencing was carried out using blood. The V gene is TRBV7-2, the J gene TRBJ1-2; D is unclear. The TCR comes from a man aged 25-40 years in good health. This CDR3 is CASSLASTVSATNGYTF. The CDR3 DNA sequence: TGTGCCAGCAGCTTAGCCTCGACGGTGAGCGCGACTAATGGCTACACCTTC.